This TCR beta chain derives from a study of T cells in Graves' hyperthyroidism and ophthalmopathy. Whole-study findings and limits: In the blood, most expanded thyroid clonotypes above 0.001 appeared as well.

Exclusion criteria comprised uncontrolled infection, other autoimmune disease, pregnancy or lactation. Out of over 7.5 ml of fresh peripheral blood came the PBMCs. TCR beta CDR3 sequences were amplified from RNA transcripts. HTBI primers drove first-round RT-PCR of the TCR CDR3. TCRdb re-called the multiplex PCR reads through MiXCR, storing one row per CDR3 protein. Of roughly 750,000 distinct CDR3 sequences listed, approximately 16% are singletons. Germline V gives CDR1 SGHVS, CDR2 FQNEAQ. The CDR3 has 14 residues. Trimming took 3 bases from V and 7 from J; bases not matched to a gene: 6. The table lists this clonotype with many counts. No antigen is known for it.

The TCR originated in a man aged 18 to 29 with Graves' hyperthyroidism. This chain links TRBV7-8 with TRBJ2-5; 9 bases match TRBD2. Sequencing input: blood. CDR3 nucleotide sequence: TGTGCCAGCAGCTTGTTGCGAGCGGGAGGGACCCAGTACTTC. Encoded protein: CASSLLRAGGTQYF.